What follows is one T cell receptor (beta chain) and its context. Its specific antigen is unknown. The input lacks base qualities; no much larger clone sits a single base away. The V and J ends are trimmed by 5 bases and 6 bases, leaving 17 bases between them. The CDR3 contains 14 residues, cysteine and phenylalanine counted. The kept DNA is CDR3 alone, 42 bases in frame from the first base. CDR1 and CDR2, per the germline V gene, are SNHLY and FYNNEI. This record comes from a study of OX40 agonist ivuxolimab in advanced cancers. In terms of the full investigation: The costimulatory receptor OX40 (CD134) was targeted by ivuxolimab, a fully human IgG2 agonistic monoclonal antibody. The paper reports the monotherapy dose-escalation portion (N of about 50 patients) of the phase I ivuxolimab trial. Of the approximately 54 patients in dose escalation, 19 had hepatocellular carcinoma, some 15 had melanoma, 9 had renal cell carcinoma and 9 had head and neck cancer. Prior anti-PD-1, anti-PD-L1 or anti-CTLA-4 therapy was permitted, and approximately 41% of dose-escalation patients had received checkpoint inhibitors. Partial responses occurred in three dose-escalation patients, of whom one had hepatocellular carcinoma and two had cutaneous melanoma. In the dose-escalation cohort, 82.7% of patients were male, and the mean age was around 60 years, with a range of roughly 20 to 80. Intravenous ivuxolimab was administered to patients every 2 weeks at six dose levels: 0.01, 0.1, 0.3, 1.5, 3 and 10 mg/kg. Peripheral TCRbeta sequencing aimed to test whether ivuxolimab altered TCR sequence diversity and caused clonal T-cell expansion. Here is what the overall study found, with its caveats: Low levels of normalized T-cell clonal expansion were also seen in some nonresponding patients. The antigen specificity of the peripheral T cells that underwent clonal expansion was not determined. In the 0.1-3.0 mg/kg groups, partial responders had among the lowest normalized peripheral clonal expansion, particularly in CD8+ T cells. On average, CD8+ T cells showed more expanded clones than CD4+ T cells after ivuxolimab. At doses from 0.1 to 3.0 mg/kg, clonal expansion was seen in both CD4+ and CD8+ blood T cells between baseline and week 6.

Genomic DNA was isolated from the sorted cells so that the TCRbeta CDR3 region could be sequenced. The immunoSEQ Assay was used for sequencing of TCRbeta CDR3 regions. TCRdb carries this immuneACCESS record with in-frame sequences only. Its versions omit some clonotypes, under half of them owing to an unresolved V gene in the studies checked, with the rest unexplained. This sample has 50,000 or so clones in its table, and approximately 88% of those were observed once. The top ten constitute around 12% of the sample. Patients with autoimmune disease history or receiving systemic immunosuppression were excluded from the trial. In every dose cohort, peripheral blood was drawn for TCR sequencing at baseline, cycle 4 day 1, and cycle 7 day 1. Samples were obtained from an open-label, multicenter, first-in-human phase I dose-escalation trial of ivuxolimab. The trial enrolled adults with locally advanced or metastatic head and neck squamous cell, hepatocellular, melanoma or renal cell carcinoma. Before TCR sequencing, CD4+ T cells and CD8+ T cells were sorted from peripheral blood as separate populations.

The source of this sequence is an adult with an advanced solid tumor such as melanoma, head and neck, liver or kidney cancer. The chain joins TRBV2 to TRBJ2-7, with the D gene uncertain. The specimen comprised CD4+ or CD8+ T cells sorted from blood, sampled in a trial of the OX40 agonist ivuxolimab. The CDR3 is CASSHGPGRGEQYF. The nucleotides read TGTGCCAGCAGTCATGGTCCCGGGCGCGGCGAGCAGTACTTC. Outside the CDR3, residues come from the reference TRBV2 and TRBJ2-7 proteins, so the full variable domain is: EPEVTQTPSHQVTQMGQEVILRCVPISNHLYFYWYRQILGQKVEFLVSFYNNEISEKSEIFDDQFSVERPDGSNFTLKIRSTKLEDSAMYFCASSHGPGRGEQYFGPGTRLTVT.